This T cell receptor beta chain was captured in a study of metastatic and nonmetastatic thyroid tumors. The germline gives CDR1 MNHNS, CDR2 SASEGT. Trimming left V 2 bases short and J 2 bases short, with 13 bases between. CDR3 length equals 15 residues. TCRdb reanalyzed the PCR reads via MiXCR. The sample has over 15,000 clones, 9.5% to 15% seen once; the top ten hold roughly 31%. Every patient was untreated before thyroid surgery. Sequenced sample: blood. The chain recombines TRBV6-1 with TRBJ2-7; D is unclear. This clonotype was obtained from a female donor with papillary thyroid cancer or a benign thyroid nodule (not recorded which). Some clones in this sample may be carry-over from other donors' samples. The CDR3 loop is CASSERSGVPYEQYF. CDR3 DNA: TGTGCCAGCAGTGAAAGGTCAGGAGTGCCCTACGAGCAGTACTTC.